One and the same sample provided the 20 T cell receptor beta chains below, sequenced in a study of identical twins. TCRdb reanalysed the 5' RACE reads using MiXCR and keeps one entry per CDR3 protein. The data show around 95,000 distinct CDR3 sequences, about 6.1% seen once. The material sequenced was memory T cells sorted from blood. The receptors originated from a woman between 50 and 59 years old in good health.

This clonotype was seen at least ten times. V usage is TRBV6-5 and J usage is TRBJ2-5; 8 bases are shared with TRBD2. The CDR3 runs to 16 residues. V lost 6 bases and J lost 2; bases outside the gene matches: 11. Germline loops: CDR1 MNHEY, CDR2 SVGAGI. This chain's CDR3 is CASRLSGTSLQETQYF. The CDR3 nucleotides are TGTGCCAGCAGGCTTAGCGGGACAAGCCTACAAGAGACCCAGTACTTC.

This clonotype has ten or more counts. V usage is TRBV29-1 and J usage is TRBJ1-1; tentative D call: TRBD1 (5 bases). V was shortened by 5 bases and J by 3 bases, with 13 bases between the two germline ends. Germline V lookup: CDR1 SQVTM, CDR2 ANQGSEA. This CDR3 has 13 residues. CDR3 region: CSVSKGPDTEAFF. CDR3 in DNA: TGCAGCGTTTCAAAGGGGCCCGACACTGAAGCTTTCTTT.

This clonotype was observed at least ten times. The chain is built from TRBV19 and TRBJ2-3; TRBD1 matches at 9 bases. This CDR3 region has 17 residues. Germline lookup yields CDR1 LNHDA and CDR2 SQIVND (reference sequence). J lost 2 bases, V lost 5 bases, and 11 bases had no gene match. The CDR3 protein is CASSLSRTGAVTDTQYF. The DNA for the CDR3 is TGTGCCAGTAGTCTATCAAGGACAGGGGCCGTCACAGATACGCAGTATTTT.

In its sample, this clonotype was seen many times. This sequence joins TRBV19 and TRBJ2-4, with 7 bases aligning to TRBD2. CDR3 size: 15 residues. V lost 3 bases to trimming and J lost 3 bases; unmatched junction nucleotides: 5. The germline V gene has CDR1 LNHDA and CDR2 SQIVND (reference sequence). The chain's CDR3 is CASSILADLKNIQYF. The CDR3 nucleotides are TGTGCCAGTAGTATCCTAGCGGACCTCAAAAACATTCAGTACTTC.

The table lists this clonotype with many counts. The chain employs TRBV6-1 and TRBJ2-2; D gene ambiguous. Trimming stripped 7 bases from V and 1 base from J, with 10 bases between. Germline V lookup: CDR1 MNHNS, CDR2 SASEGT. CDR3 length: 14 residues. The CDR3 loop is CASTRTWNTGELFF. The CDR3, as DNA: TGTGCCAGCACGAGGACCTGGAACACCGGGGAGCTGTTTTTT.

J is TRBJ2-2 and V is TRBV27, with 8 bases identical to TRBD1. This CDR3 is 14 amino acids long. The germline V gene encodes CDR1 MNHEY and CDR2 SMNVEV (reference sequence). V lost 6 bases and J lost 6; bases outside the gene matches: 6. CDR3 residues: CASSTPDRAGELFF. The CDR3 DNA sequence: TGTGCCAGCAGCACCCCGGACAGGGCCGGGGAGCTGTTTTTT.

The rearrangement joins TRBV5-6 to TRBJ2-5, with 7 bases aligning to TRBD1. The trim removed 1 base at V and 1 base at J, leaving 4 bases unmatched. The CDR3 totals 15 residues. The germline gives CDR1 SGHDT, CDR2 YYEEEE. The CDR3 loop reads CASSLSGTAQETQYF. DNA of the CDR3: TGTGCCAGCAGCTTGTCCGGGACAGCCCAAGAGACCCAGTACTTC.

The sample holds many counts of this clonotype. The chain employs TRBV11-3 and TRBJ2-1; tentative D call: TRBD1 (6 bases). Germline V lookup: CDR1 SGHNT, CDR2 YENEEA. Trimming took 3 bases from V and 2 from J, leaving 20 bases between them. The CDR3 extends over 18 amino acids. Here the CDR3 reads CASSFSGLTGLTYNEQFF. The CDR3 coding sequence is TGTGCCAGCAGCTTCAGTGGGCTAACAGGGTTAACCTACAATGAGCAGTTCTTC.

This clonotype has a count of ten or more. V usage is TRBV9 and J usage is TRBJ1-1, with unresolved D. This CDR3 is 15 amino acids long. In germline, CDR1 is SGDLS, CDR2 YYNGEE. Trimming left V 0 bases short and J 3 bases short, with 12 bases between. CDR3 sequence: CASSVDPGEDTEAFF. Written as DNA, the CDR3 is TGTGCCAGCAGCGTAGATCCGGGAGAGGACACTGAAGCTTTCTTT.

This clonotype has a count of ten or more. The V call is TRBV15, the J call TRBJ1-5; D may be TRBD1 (5 bases). CDR1 LNHNV and CDR2 YYDKDF come from the germline V gene (reference sequence). CDR3 size: 15 residues. The germline V and J ends were trimmed by 0 bases and 4 bases, with 10 bases remaining between them. The CDR3 region has the DNA TGTGCCACCAGCAGAGATCAGGGCATAAATCAGCCCCAGCATTTT. The encoded protein is CATSRDQGINQPQHF.

This clonotype has ten or more counts. V is TRBV27 and J is TRBJ2-3; TRBD2 aligns across 12 bases. Germline values: CDR1 MNHEY, CDR2 SMNVEV (reference sequence). The CDR3 is 15 amino acids. V lost 5 bases, J lost 7 bases, and 7 bases stayed unmatched. The CDR3 nucleotides are TGTGCCAGCAGTCCCACTAGCGGGAGGCTCCATACGCAGTATTTT. Protein sequence: CASSPTSGRLHTQYF.

Many counts were recorded for this clonotype. V usage is TRBV9 and J usage is TRBJ2-3, with a tentative D call TRBD1 (6 bases). The CDR3 is made up of 16 amino acids. Per germline, CDR1 SGDLS and CDR2 YYNGEE. V lost 3 bases and J lost 0, with 14 bases in between. The CDR3 sequence is CASSAAQGISTDTQYF. The DNA for the CDR3 is TGTGCCAGCAGCGCTGCCCAGGGGATTAGCACAGATACGCAGTATTTT.

This clonotype was picked up a small number of times. This chain joins TRBV20-1 and TRBJ1-3; 7 bases map to TRBD1. The junction had 3 bases not matched to a gene; V was cut back by 4 bases and J by 0 bases. The CDR3 is made up of 14 amino acids. CDR1 is DFQATT and CDR2 is SNEGSKA in the germline V gene (reference sequence). The CDR3 coding sequence is TGCAGTGCTATGGGACAGAGCTCTGGAAACACCATATATTTT. Its protein is CSAMGQSSGNTIYF.

This clonotype was picked up many times. This chain links TRBV5-1 with TRBJ2-6; D is ambiguous. V lost 2 bases and J 3 bases, leaving 3 bases between the germline ends. CDR1 and CDR2 (germline): SGHRS, YFSETQ. The CDR3 consists of 13 residues. CDR3 nucleotides: TGCGCCAGCAGCTTAGATGGGGCCAACGTCCTGACTTTC. The encoded protein is CASSLDGANVLTF.

CDR3 nucleotides: TGTGCCATCAAGGCCCTGGGGCAGACTATCAATGAGCAGTTCTTC. Amino acids: CAIKALGQTINEQFF. This chain uses TRBV10-3 with TRBJ2-1; possibly TRBD1 or TRBD2 for D (5 bases each). Germline assignment: CDR1 ENHRY and CDR2 SYGVKD. Trimming took off 7 bases at V and 6 bases at J, with 19 bases between the two ends. This CDR3 is built from 15 residues.

The chain carries TRBV5-6 and TRBJ2-1, with 8 bases lining up with TRBD2. Germline V CDR1 and CDR2: SGHDT, YYEEEE. CDR3 length: 15 residues. After removal of 0 bases from V and 4 bases from J, the junction contained 3 bases not matched to a gene. The CDR3 sequence is CASSLDSGTYNEQFF. The CDR3 nucleotides are TGTGCCAGCAGCTTGGATAGCGGGACTTACAATGAGCAGTTCTTC.

The chain couples TRBV2 to TRBJ2-1, with D uncertain. The germline V gene has CDR1 SNHLY and CDR2 FYNNEI. Between the trimmed V and J ends, which lost 7 bases and 7 bases, there was a span of 8 bases. The CDR3 spans 11 residues. The CDR3 region has the DNA TGTGCCAGCACGGCGGTTAATGAGCAGTTCTTC. Amino acid sequence: CASTAVNEQFF.

This clonotype was seen at least ten times. V and J are TRBV19 and TRBJ1-1, with 11 bases identical to TRBD1. With V trimmed by 7 bases and J by 5 bases, 6 bases remained unmatched. CDR3 length equals 14 residues. In germline, CDR1 is LNHDA, CDR2 SQIVND (reference sequence). The CDR3 here is CASTPDRGQTEAFF. The CDR3 DNA sequence: TGTGCCAGTACCCCGGACAGGGGGCAAACTGAAGCTTTCTTT.

The chain couples TRBV5-8 to TRBJ2-1; D is unresolved. V was trimmed by 7 bases and J by 3 bases, leaving 17 bases between them. The CDR3 length is 15 residues. CDR1 is SGHTS and CDR2 is YDEGEE in the germline V gene. CDR3 coding DNA: TGTGCCAGCCTGCAAGGTCAGACCCACTACAATGAGCAGTTCTTC. Amino acids: CASLQGQTHYNEQFF.

This clonotype has ten or more counts. J is TRBJ2-1 and V is TRBV10-3, with D unclear. From germline, CDR1 is ENHRY and CDR2 SYGVKD. There are 13 residues in the CDR3. V lost 0 bases, J lost 10 bases, and 10 bases lay in between. CDR3 sequence: CAISESGNAEQFF. The CDR3 coding sequence is TGTGCCATCAGTGAGTCGGGGAACGCGGAGCAGTTCTTC.